This T cell receptor (beta chain) was recorded in a study of T cells in localized non-small cell lung cancer. Profiled with immunoSEQ multiplex PCR; TCRdb holds only in-frame clones, not every one. The sample yields over 25,000 clones, 80% to 95% seen once. The germline V gene has CDR1 MNHNS and CDR2 SASEGT. The CDR3 covers 15 residues. This clone was counted a single time. What it binds is not known. Study-wide points: Adjacent lung had a median approximately 50 of the 100 largest tumor clones. The study found T cell clonality highest in uninvolved adjacent lung, above tumor. Heterogeneity within the tumor remains possible, as just one region underwent sequencing. A raised T cell density in blood coincided with lengthier overall survival.

This chain connects TRBV6-1 to TRBJ1-5, with D unclear. This clonotype originated in a female donor at least 60 years old with stage I lung adenocarcinoma. The sequences come from peripheral blood, collected before any cancer treatment. Here the CDR3 reads CGTASPPDSNQPQHF. DNA for the CDR3: TGTGGCACCGCTTCCCCCCCTGATAGCAATCAGCCCCAGCATTTT.